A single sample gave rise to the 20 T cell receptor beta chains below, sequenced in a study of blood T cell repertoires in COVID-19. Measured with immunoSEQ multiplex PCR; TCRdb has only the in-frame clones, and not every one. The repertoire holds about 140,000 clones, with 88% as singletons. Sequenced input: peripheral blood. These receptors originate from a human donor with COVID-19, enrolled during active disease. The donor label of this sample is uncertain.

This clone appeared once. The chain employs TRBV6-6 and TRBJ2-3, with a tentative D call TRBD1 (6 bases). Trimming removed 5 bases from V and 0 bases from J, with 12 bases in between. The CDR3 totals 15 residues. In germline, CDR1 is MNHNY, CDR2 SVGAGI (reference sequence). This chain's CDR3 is CASSAKDRSTDTQYF. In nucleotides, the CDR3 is TGTGCCAGCAGTGCGAAGGACAGAAGCACAGATACGCAGTATTTT.

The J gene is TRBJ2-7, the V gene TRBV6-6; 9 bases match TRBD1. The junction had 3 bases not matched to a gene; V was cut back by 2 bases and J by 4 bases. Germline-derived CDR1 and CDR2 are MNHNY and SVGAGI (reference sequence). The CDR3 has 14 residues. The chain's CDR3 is CASSYGTGTYEQYF. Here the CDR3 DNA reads TGTGCCAGCAGTTACGGGACAGGGACATACGAGCAGTACTTC.

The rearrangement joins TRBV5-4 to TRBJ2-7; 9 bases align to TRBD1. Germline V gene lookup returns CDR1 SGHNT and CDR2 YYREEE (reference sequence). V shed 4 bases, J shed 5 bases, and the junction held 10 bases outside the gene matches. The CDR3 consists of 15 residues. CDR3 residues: CASSPRTGEINEQYF. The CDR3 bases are TGTGCCAGCAGCCCTAGGACAGGGGAAATCAACGAGCAGTACTTC.

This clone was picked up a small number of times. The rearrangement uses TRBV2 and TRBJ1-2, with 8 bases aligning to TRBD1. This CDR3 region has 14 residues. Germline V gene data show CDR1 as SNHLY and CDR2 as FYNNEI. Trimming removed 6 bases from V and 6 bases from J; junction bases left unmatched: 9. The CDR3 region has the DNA TGTGCCAGCAGCTCGACAGGGGTCCCCAATGGCTACACCTTC. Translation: CASSSTGVPNGYTF.

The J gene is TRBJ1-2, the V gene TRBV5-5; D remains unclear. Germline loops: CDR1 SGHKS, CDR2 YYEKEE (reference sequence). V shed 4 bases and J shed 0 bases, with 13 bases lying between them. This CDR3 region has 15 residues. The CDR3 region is CASSPRETANYGYTF. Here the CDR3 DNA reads TGTGCCAGCAGCCCCCGGGAGACCGCTAACTATGGCTACACCTTC. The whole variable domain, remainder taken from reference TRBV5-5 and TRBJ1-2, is DAGVTQSPTHLIKTRGQQVTLRCSPISGHKSVSWYQQVLGQGPQFIFQYYEKEERGRGNFPDRFSARQFPNYSSELNVNALLLGDSALYLCASSPRETANYGYTFGSGTRLTVV.

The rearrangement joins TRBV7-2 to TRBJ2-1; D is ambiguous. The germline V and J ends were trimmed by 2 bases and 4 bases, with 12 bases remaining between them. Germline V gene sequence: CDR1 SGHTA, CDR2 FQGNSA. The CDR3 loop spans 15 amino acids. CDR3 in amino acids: CASSLTANPYNEQFF. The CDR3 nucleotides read TGTGCCAGCAGCTTAACAGCAAACCCGTACAATGAGCAGTTCTTC.

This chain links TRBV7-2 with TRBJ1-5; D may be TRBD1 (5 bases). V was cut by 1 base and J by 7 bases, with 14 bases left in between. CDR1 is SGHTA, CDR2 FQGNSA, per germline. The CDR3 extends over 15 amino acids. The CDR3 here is CASSLVAGSGQPQHF. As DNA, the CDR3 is TGTGCCAGCAGCTTAGTGGCAGGGTCAGGCCAGCCCCAGCATTTT.

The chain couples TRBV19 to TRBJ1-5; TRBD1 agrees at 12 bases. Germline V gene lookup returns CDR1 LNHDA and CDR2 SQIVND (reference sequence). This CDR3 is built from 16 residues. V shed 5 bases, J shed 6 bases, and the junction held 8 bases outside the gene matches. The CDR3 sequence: CASSLGTGGFVQPQHF. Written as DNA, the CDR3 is TGTGCCAGTAGTCTGGGGACAGGGGGCTTCGTTCAGCCCCAGCATTTT. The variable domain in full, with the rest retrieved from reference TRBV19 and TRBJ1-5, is DGGITQSPKYLFRKEGQNVTLSCEQNLNHDAMYWYRQDPGQGLRLIYYSQIVNDFQKGDIAEGYSVSREKKESFPLTVTSAQKNPTAFYLCASSLGTGGFVQPQHFGDGTRLSIL.

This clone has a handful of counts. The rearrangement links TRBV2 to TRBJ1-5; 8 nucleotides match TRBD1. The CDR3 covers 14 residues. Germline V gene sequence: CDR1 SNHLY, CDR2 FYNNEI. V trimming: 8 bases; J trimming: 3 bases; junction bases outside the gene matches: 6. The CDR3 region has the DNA TGTGCCAGCGCCACAGGGGGATTCAATCAGCCCCAGCATTTT. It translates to CASATGGFNQPQHF.

The CDR3 reads CSADRGATAFF. For the CDR3, the DNA is TGCAGTGCCGACAGGGGCGCTACGGCTTTCTTT. V gene TRBV20-1 combines with J gene TRBJ1-1, with 8 bases aligning to TRBD1. The CDR3 sequence is 11 residues long. Trimming removed 6 bases from V and 11 bases from J; junction bases left unmatched: 8. Germline loops: CDR1 DFQATT, CDR2 SNEGSKA (reference sequence).

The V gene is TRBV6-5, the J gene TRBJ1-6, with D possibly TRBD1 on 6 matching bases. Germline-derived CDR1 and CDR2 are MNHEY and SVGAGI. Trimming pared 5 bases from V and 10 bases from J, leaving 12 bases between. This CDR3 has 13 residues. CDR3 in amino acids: CASSLSGVSPLHF. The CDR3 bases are TGTGCCAGCAGTCTTTCAGGGGTCTCACCCCTCCACTTT.

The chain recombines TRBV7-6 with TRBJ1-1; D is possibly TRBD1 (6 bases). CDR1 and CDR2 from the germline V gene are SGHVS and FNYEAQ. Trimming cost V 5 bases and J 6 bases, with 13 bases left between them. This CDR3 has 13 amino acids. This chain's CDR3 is CASSAQNRAEAFF. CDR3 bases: TGTGCCAGCAGCGCACAGAACAGGGCTGAAGCTTTCTTT. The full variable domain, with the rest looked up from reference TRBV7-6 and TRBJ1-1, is GAGVSQSPRYKVTKRGQDVALRCDPISGHVSLYWYRQALGQGPEFLTYFNYEAQQDKSGLPNDRFSAERPEGSISTLTIQRTEQRDSAMYRCASSAQNRAEAFFGQGTRLTVV.

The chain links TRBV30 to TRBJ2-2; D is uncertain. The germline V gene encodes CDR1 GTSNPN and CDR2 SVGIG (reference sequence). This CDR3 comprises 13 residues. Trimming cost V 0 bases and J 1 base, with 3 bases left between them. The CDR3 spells CAWSVQNTGELFF. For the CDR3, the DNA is TGTGCCTGGAGTGTACAGAACACCGGGGAGCTGTTTTTT.

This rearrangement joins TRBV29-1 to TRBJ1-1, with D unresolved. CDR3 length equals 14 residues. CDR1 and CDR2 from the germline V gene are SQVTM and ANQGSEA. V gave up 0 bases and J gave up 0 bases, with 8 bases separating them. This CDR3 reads CSVEDRALNTEAFF. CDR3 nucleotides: TGCAGCGTTGAAGATCGCGCCCTGAACACTGAAGCTTTCTTT.

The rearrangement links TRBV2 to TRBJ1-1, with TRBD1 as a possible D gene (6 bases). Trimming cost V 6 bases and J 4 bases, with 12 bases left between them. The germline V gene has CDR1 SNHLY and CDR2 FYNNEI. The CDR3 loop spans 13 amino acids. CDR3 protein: CASRAGESTEAFF. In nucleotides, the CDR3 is TGTGCCAGCAGGGCAGGGGAGAGCACTGAAGCTTTCTTT. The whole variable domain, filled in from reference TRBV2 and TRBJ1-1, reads EPEVTQTPSHQVTQMGQEVILRCVPISNHLYFYWYRQILGQKVEFLVSFYNNEISEKSEIFDDQFSVERPDGSNFTLKIRSTKLEDSAMYFCASRAGESTEAFFGQGTRLTVV.

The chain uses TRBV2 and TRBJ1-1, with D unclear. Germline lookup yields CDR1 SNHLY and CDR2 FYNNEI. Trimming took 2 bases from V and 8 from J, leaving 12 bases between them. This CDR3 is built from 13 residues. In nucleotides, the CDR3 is TGTGCCAGCAGTGAAAACAGCCCGACGGAAGCTTTCTTT. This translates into CASSENSPTEAFF. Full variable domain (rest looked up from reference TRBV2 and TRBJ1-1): EPEVTQTPSHQVTQMGQEVILRCVPISNHLYFYWYRQILGQKVEFLVSFYNNEISEKSEIFDDQFSVERPDGSNFTLKIRSTKLEDSAMYFCASSENSPTEAFFGQGTRLTVV.

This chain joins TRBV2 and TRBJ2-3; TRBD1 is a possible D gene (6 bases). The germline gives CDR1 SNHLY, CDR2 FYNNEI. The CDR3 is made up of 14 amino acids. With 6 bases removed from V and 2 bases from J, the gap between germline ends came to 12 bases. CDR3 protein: CASRRQENTDTQYF. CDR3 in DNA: TGTGCCAGCAGACGACAGGAAAACACAGATACGCAGTATTTT.

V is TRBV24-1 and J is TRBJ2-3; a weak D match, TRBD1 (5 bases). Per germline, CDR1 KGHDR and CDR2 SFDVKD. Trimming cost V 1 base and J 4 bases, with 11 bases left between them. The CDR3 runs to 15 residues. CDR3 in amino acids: CATSDFDSSSDTQYF. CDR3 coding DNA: TGTGCCACCAGTGATTTCGACAGTTCTTCAGATACGCAGTATTTT.

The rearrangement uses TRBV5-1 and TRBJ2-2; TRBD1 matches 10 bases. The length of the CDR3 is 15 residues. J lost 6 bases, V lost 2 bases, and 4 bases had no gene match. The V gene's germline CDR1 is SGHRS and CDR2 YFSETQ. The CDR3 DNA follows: TGCGCCAGCAGCTTAGGGACAGGGGTCGCCGGGGAGCTGTTTTTT. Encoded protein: CASSLGTGVAGELFF.

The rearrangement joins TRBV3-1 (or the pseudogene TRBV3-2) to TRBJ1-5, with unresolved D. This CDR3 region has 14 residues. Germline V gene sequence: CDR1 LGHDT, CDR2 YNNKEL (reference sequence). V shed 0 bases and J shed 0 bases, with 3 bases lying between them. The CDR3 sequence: CASSQEYSNQPQHF. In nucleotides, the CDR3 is TGTGCCAGCAGCCAAGAGTATAGCAATCAGCCCCAGCATTTT.